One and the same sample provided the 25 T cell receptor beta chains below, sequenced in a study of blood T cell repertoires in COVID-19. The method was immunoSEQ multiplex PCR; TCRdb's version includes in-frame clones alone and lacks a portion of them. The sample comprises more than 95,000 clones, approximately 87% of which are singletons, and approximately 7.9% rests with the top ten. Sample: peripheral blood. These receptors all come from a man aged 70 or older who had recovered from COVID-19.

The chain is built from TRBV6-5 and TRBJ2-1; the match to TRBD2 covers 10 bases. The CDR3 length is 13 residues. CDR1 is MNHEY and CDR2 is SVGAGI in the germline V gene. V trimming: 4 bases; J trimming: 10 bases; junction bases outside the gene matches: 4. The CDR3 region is CASSWSGRVEQFF. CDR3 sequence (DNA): TGTGCCAGCAGTTGGAGCGGGAGGGTAGAGCAGTTCTTC.

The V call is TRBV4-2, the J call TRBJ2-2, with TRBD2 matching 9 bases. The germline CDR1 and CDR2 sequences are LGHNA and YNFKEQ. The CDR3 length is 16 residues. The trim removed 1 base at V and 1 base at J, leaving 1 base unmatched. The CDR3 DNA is TGTGCCAGCAGCCAAGGGCGGGAGGGGAACACCGGGGAGCTGTTTTTT. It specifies CASSQGREGNTGELFF.

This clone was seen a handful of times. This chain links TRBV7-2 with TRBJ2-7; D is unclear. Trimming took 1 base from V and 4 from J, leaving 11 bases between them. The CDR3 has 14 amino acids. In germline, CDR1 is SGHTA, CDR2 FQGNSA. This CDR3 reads CASSLDGRLYEQYF. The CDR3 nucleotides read TGTGCCAGCAGCTTAGATGGCAGGTTGTACGAGCAGTACTTC.

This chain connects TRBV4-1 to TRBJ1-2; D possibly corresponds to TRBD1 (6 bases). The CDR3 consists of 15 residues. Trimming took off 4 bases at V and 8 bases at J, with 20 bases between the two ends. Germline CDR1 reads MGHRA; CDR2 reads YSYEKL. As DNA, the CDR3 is TGCGCCAGCAGCCTTAGACAGGAGGTGCCCTCGGGCTACACCTTC. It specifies CASSLRQEVPSGYTF.

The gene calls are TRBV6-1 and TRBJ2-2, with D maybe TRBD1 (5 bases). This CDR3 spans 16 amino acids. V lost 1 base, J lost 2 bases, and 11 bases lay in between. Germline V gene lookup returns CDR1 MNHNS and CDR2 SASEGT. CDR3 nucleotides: TGTGCCAGCAGTGAAGTTACGACAGTAAACACCGGGGAGCTGTTTTTT. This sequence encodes CASSEVTTVNTGELFF.

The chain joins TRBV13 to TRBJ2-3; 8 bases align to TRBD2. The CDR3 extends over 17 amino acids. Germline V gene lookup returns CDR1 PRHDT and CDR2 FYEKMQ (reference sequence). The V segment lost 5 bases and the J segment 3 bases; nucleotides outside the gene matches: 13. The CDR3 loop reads CASSASGNGGGTDTQYF. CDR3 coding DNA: TGTGCCAGCAGCGCCAGTGGGAACGGGGGGGGAACAGATACGCAGTATTTT.

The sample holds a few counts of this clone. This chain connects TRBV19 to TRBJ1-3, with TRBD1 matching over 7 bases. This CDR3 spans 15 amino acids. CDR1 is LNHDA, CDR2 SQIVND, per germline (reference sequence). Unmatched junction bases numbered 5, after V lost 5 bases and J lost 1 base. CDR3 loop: CASSYGTESGNTIYF. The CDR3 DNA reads TGTGCCAGTAGTTATGGGACAGAGTCTGGAAACACCATATATTTT. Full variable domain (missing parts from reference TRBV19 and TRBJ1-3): DGGITQSPKYLFRKEGQNVTLSCEQNLNHDAMYWYRQDPGQGLRLIYYSQIVNDFQKGDIAEGYSVSREKKESFPLTVTSAQKNPTAFYLCASSYGTESGNTIYFGEGSWLTVV.

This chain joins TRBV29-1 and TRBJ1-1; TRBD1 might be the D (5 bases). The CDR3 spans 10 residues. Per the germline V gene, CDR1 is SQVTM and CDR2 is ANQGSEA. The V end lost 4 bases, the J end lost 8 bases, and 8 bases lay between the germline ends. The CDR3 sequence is CSVVNREAFF. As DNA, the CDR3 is TGCAGCGTTGTTAACAGGGAAGCTTTCTTT.

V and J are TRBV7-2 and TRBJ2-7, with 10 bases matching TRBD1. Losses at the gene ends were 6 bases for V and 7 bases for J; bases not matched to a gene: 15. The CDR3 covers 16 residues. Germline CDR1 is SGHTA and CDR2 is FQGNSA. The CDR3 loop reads CASRSGGQGVSEEQYF. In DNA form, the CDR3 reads TGTGCCAGCAGAAGCGGCGGACAGGGGGTTTCGGAGGAGCAGTACTTC. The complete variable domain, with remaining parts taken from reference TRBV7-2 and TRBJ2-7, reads GAGVSQSPSNKVTEKGKDVELRCDPISGHTALYWYRQSLGQGLEFLIYFQGNSAPDKSGLPSDRFSAERTGGSVSTLTIQRTQQEDSAVYLCASRSGGQGVSEEQYFGPGTRLTVT.

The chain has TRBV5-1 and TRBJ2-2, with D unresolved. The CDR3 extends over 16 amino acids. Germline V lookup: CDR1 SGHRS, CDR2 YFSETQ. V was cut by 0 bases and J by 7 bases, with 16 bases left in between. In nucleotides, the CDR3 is TGCGCCAGCAGCTTGGCACCCCCCGAGCTAGGCGGGGAGCTGTTTTTT. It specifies CASSLAPPELGGELFF.

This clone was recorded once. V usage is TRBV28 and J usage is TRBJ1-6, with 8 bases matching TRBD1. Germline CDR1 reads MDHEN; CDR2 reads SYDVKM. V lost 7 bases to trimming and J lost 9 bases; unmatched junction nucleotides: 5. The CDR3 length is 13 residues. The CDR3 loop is CASTPDRVSPLHF. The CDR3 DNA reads TGTGCCAGCACCCCGGACAGGGTTTCACCCCTCCACTTT. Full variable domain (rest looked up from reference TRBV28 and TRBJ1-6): DVKVTQSSRYLVKRTGEKVFLECVQDMDHENMFWYRQDPGLGLRLIYFSYDVKMKEKGDIPEGYSVSREKKERFSLILESASTNQTSMYLCASTPDRVSPLHFGNGTRLTVT.

The CDR3, as DNA: TGTGCCAGCAGCGTAGGGGGCTGGGAGACCCAGTACTTC. Translation gives CASSVGGWETQYF. This chain connects TRBV7-3 to TRBJ2-5; TRBD1 aligns across 7 bases. The J segment lost 5 bases and the V segment lost 5 bases, leaving 5 bases of the junction unmatched. The CDR3 has 13 amino acids. Germline values: CDR1 SGHTA, CDR2 FQGTGA.

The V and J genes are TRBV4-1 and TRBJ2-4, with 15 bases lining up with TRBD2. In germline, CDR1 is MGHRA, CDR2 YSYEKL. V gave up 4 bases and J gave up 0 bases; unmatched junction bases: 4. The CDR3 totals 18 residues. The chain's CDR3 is CASSPGLAGGLAKNIQYF. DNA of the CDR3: TGCGCCAGCAGCCCGGGACTAGCGGGAGGCCTAGCCAAAAACATTCAGTACTTC.

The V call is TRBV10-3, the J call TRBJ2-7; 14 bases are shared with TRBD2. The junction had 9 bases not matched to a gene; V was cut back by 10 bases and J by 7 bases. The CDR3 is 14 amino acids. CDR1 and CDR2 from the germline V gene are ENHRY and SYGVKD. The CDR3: CASTGGTSGREQYF. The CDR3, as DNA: TGTGCCAGCACGGGGGGGACTAGCGGGAGAGAGCAGTACTTC.

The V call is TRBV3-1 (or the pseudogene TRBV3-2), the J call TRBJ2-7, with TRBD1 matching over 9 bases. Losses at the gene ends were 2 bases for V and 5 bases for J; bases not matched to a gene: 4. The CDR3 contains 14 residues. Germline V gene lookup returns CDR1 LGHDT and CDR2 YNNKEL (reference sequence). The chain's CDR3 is CASSQTGQGNEQYF. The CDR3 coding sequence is TGTGCCAGCAGCCAAACAGGACAGGGGAACGAGCAGTACTTC.

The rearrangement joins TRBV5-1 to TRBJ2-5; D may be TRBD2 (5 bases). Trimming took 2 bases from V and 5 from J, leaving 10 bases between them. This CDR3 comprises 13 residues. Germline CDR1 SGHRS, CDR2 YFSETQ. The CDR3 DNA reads TGCGCCAGCAGCTTTGGGAGTGAGGAGACCCAGTACTTC. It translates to CASSFGSEETQYF.

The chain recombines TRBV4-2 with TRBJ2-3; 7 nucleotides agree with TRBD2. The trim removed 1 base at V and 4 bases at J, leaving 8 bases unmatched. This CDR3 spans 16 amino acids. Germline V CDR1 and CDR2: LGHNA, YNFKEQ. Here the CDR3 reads CASSQVPGLVPDTQYF. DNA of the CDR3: TGTGCCAGCAGCCAAGTACCCGGACTAGTCCCAGATACGCAGTATTTT.

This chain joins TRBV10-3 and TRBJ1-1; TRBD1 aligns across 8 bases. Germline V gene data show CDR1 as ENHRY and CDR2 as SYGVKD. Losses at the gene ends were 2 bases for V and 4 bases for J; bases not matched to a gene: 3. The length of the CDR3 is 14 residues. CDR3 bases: TGTGCCATCAGTGAGACCGGACAGGGCACTGAAGCTTTCTTT. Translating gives CAISETGQGTEAFF.

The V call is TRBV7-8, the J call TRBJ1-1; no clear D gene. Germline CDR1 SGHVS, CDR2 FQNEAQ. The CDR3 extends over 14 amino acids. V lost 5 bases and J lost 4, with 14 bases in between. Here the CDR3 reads CASSPWGVGTEAFF. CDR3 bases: TGTGCCAGCAGCCCGTGGGGAGTCGGCACTGAAGCTTTCTTT.

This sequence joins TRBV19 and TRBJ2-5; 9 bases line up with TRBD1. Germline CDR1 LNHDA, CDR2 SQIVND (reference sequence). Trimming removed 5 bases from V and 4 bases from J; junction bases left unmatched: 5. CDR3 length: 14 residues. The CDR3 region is CASSPDRGRETQYF. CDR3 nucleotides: TGTGCCAGTAGTCCCGACAGGGGGAGAGAGACCCAGTACTTC.

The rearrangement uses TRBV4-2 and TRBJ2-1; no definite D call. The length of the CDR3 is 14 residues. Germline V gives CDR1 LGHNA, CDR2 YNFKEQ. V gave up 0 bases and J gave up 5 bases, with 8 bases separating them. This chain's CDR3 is CASSQDRRDNEQFF. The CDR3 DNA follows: TGTGCCAGCAGCCAAGATCGGAGAGACAATGAGCAGTTCTTC.

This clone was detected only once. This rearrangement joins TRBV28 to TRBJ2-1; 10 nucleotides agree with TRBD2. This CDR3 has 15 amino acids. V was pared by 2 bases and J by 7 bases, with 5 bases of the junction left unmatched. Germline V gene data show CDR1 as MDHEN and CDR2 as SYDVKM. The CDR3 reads CASSLRLAGENEQFF. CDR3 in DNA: TGTGCCAGCAGTTTAAGGCTAGCGGGAGAAAATGAGCAGTTCTTC.

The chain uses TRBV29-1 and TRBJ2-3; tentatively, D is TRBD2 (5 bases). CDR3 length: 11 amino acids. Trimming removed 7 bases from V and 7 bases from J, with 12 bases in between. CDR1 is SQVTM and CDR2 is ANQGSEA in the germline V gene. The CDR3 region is CSGKPGNTQYF. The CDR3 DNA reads TGCAGCGGGAAGCCGGGGAATACGCAGTATTTT.

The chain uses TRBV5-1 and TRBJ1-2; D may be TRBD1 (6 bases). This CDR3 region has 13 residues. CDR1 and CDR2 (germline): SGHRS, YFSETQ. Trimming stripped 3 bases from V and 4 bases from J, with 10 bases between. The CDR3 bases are TGCGCCAGCAGCTCGCAGGGGTTCTATGGCTACACCTTC. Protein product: CASSSQGFYGYTF.

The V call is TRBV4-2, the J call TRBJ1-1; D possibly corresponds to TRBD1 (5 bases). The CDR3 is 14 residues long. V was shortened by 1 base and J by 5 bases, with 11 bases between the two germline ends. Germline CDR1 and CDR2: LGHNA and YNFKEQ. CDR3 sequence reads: CASSQVGGGTEAFF. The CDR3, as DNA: TGTGCCAGCAGCCAAGTGGGGGGTGGGACTGAAGCTTTCTTT.